This passage covers 29 T cell receptor beta chains from one sample sequenced in a study of read filtering for tumor transcriptome and immune sequencing. This library used roughly 0.4 ug RNA and molecular barcoded adaptors spanning alpha/delta and beta/gamma chains. TCRdb ran MiXCR on the reads and lists one entry per CDR3 protein. This table has 62,000 or so distinct CDR3 sequences, about 15% appearing once. Sample: a population of CD138-negative cells sorted from bone marrow. These receptors all come from a donor at least 40 years old with multiple myeloma.

The chain employs TRBV5-5 and TRBJ2-1, with TRBD1 matching over 7 bases. J lost 3 bases, V lost 5 bases, and 11 bases had no gene match. CDR3 length equals 16 residues. Germline-derived CDR1 and CDR2 are SGHKS and YYEKEE (reference sequence). CDR3 DNA sequence: TGTGCCAGCAGGCCCCCTGGACAGGTGCTCTACAATGAGCAGTTCTTC. Translating it yields CASRPPGQVLYNEQFF.

This clonotype came up a few times. A single base separates this from a much larger clone, so it may be a read error. CDR3 nucleotides: TGTGCCGGCAGTTTCTTCTACGAGCAGTACTTC. This gives the protein CAGSFFYEQYF. V and J are TRBV28 and TRBJ2-7; D is uncertain. CDR3 length: 11 residues. Germline CDR1 is MDHEN and CDR2 is SYDVKM.

The table lists this clonotype with many counts. This chain joins TRBV20-1 and TRBJ1-5; TRBD1 is a possible D gene (5 bases). Germline values: CDR1 DFQATT, CDR2 SNEGSKA (reference sequence). CDR3 size: 13 residues. Trimming removed 7 bases from V and 5 bases from J, with 15 bases in between. In nucleotides, the CDR3 is TGCAGTGTACGCCAGGGTCGTGATCAGCCCCAGCATTTT. It yields the protein CSVRQGRDQPQHF.

This clonotype was counted between two and nine times. The V call is TRBV7-2, the J call TRBJ2-1; 9 nucleotides align to TRBD2. V gave up 4 bases and J gave up 6 bases; unmatched junction bases: 7. The germline V gene has CDR1 SGHTA and CDR2 FQGNSA. The CDR3 consists of 15 residues. CDR3 region: CASSSGTSRGNEQFF. The CDR3 bases are TGTGCCAGCAGCTCCGGGACTAGCCGGGGCAATGAGCAGTTCTTC.

This clonotype was counted at least ten times. The rearrangement links TRBV7-8 to TRBJ2-3; no firm D call. Germline lookup yields CDR1 SGHVS and CDR2 FQNEAQ. The V gene lost 8 bases and the J gene lost 2 bases, with 5 bases spanning the gap. The CDR3 runs 11 residues. The CDR3 bases are TGTGCCAGCGGAGACACAGATACGCAGTATTTT. It codes for CASGDTDTQYF.

Ten or more counts support this clonotype. V is TRBV12-3 or TRBV12-4 and J is TRBJ2-1; 7 positions match TRBD1. The CDR3 spans 15 residues. Trimming took 6 bases from V and 4 from J; bases not matched to a gene: 9. This chain's CDR3 is CASRPDTGVYNEQFF. For the CDR3, the DNA is TGTGCCAGCAGACCCGATACAGGGGTGTACAATGAGCAGTTCTTC.

Comments on this clonotype: A much larger clonotype is one base distant, so this may be a read error. Here the CDR3 reads CASSLWDYVGTYQSYGYTF. The CDR3, as DNA: TGTGCCAGCAGTTTATGGGACTATGTGGGGACCTATCAATCCTATGGCTACACCTTC. This chain links TRBV12-3 or TRBV12-4 with TRBJ1-2; a weak D match, TRBD1 (5 bases). This CDR3 region has 19 residues. Trimming took 2 bases from V and 4 from J, leaving 26 bases between them.

This clonotype was detected ten times or more. The genes are TRBV20-1 and TRBJ2-7; 10 bases line up with TRBD2. Germline CDR1 reads DFQATT; CDR2 reads SNEGSKA (reference sequence). The CDR3 has 15 amino acids. Trimming at V came to 1 base and at J to 4 bases, leaving 7 bases not matched to a gene. The CDR3 sequence: CSARGLRLAGYEQYF. The CDR3 DNA is TGCAGTGCTAGAGGTTTGAGACTAGCGGGTTACGAGCAGTACTTC.

This chain links TRBV13 with TRBJ2-5; D ambiguous. Germline V lookup: CDR1 PRHDT, CDR2 FYEKMQ (reference sequence). V lost 9 bases, J lost 2 bases, and 10 bases lay in between. This CDR3 spans 12 amino acids. The chain's CDR3 is CASSLSQETQYF. DNA of the CDR3: TGTGCCAGTTCCCTCTCTCAAGAGACCCAGTACTTC.

This clonotype was seen ten or more times. The J gene is TRBJ2-1, the V gene TRBV20-1, with 9 positions matching TRBD2. V lost 1 base, J lost 4 bases, and 17 bases stayed unmatched. CDR1 is DFQATT, CDR2 SNEGSKA, per germline (reference sequence). The CDR3 is made up of 19 amino acids. The CDR3 sequence is CSARALLREGRSGYNEQFF. In DNA form, the CDR3 reads TGCAGTGCTAGAGCTCTTCTGCGGGAGGGCCGCAGTGGATACAATGAGCAGTTCTTC.

This clonotype was picked up many times. V usage is TRBV18 and J usage is TRBJ1-1, with TRBD1 matching 7 bases. Losses at the gene ends were 3 bases for V and 6 bases for J; bases not matched to a gene: 1. The germline gives CDR1 KGHSH, CDR2 LQKENI. The CDR3 consists of 12 residues. Written as DNA, the CDR3 is TGTGCCAGCTCACCTGGGACAGCTGAAGCTTTCTTT. It encodes CASSPGTAEAFF. The variable domain in full, with the rest retrieved from reference TRBV18 and TRBJ1-1, is NAGVMQNPRHLVRRRGQEARLRCSPMKGHSHVYWYRQLPEEGLKFMVYLQKENIIDESGMPKERFSAEFPKEGPSILRIQQVVRGDSAAYFCASSPGTAEAFFGQGTRLTVV.

This clonotype was seen repeatedly, ten times or more. The V gene is TRBV7-2, the J gene TRBJ2-7, with 7 bases matching TRBD2. V shed 3 bases, J shed 1 base, and the junction held 3 bases outside the gene matches. The CDR3 is 14 residues long. CDR1 SGHTA and CDR2 FQGNSA come from the germline V gene. This chain's CDR3 is CASSFGGGSYEQYF. The CDR3 DNA is TGTGCCAGCAGCTTCGGGGGAGGGTCCTACGAGCAGTACTTC. Variable domain in full (rest from reference TRBV7-2 and TRBJ2-7): GAGVSQSPSNKVTEKGKDVELRCDPISGHTALYWYRQSLGQGLEFLIYFQGNSAPDKSGLPSDRFSAERTGGSVSTLTIQRTQQEDSAVYLCASSFGGGSYEQYFGPGTRLTVT.

In this sample, this clonotype turned up many times. The germline gene is not matched at one end of the junction; a read error may be the cause. The chain has TRBV28 and TRBJ2-7, with TRBD2 matching over 10 bases. Per germline, CDR1 MDHEN and CDR2 SYDVKM. The CDR3 consists of 14 residues. The CDR3 loop reads CASKLAGSSHEQYF. CDR3 nucleotide sequence: TGTGCCAGCAAACTAGCGGGGAGCTCCCACGAGCAGTACTTC.

This clonotype occurred many times. The chain links TRBV20-1 to TRBJ1-2, with TRBD1 as a possible D gene (5 bases). V was shortened by 6 bases and J by 8 bases, with 22 bases between the two germline ends. The CDR3 has 14 residues. Germline V gene lookup returns CDR1 DFQATT and CDR2 SNEGSKA (reference sequence). Here the CDR3 DNA reads TGCAGTGCAAACGAGCTAGGGACCGTAAGAGGCTACACCTTC. As protein: CSANELGTVRGYTF.

Many counts were recorded for this clonotype. The V and J genes are TRBV29-1 and TRBJ2-7; D gene ambiguous. V was shortened by 6 bases and J by 5 bases, with 17 bases between the two germline ends. The germline V gene encodes CDR1 SQVTM and CDR2 ANQGSEA. CDR3 length: 13 residues. In DNA, the CDR3 is TGCAGCGTCTTTTCCGGTGAAGGGAACGAGCAGTACTTC. It is translated as CSVFSGEGNEQYF.

This clonotype was detected many times. The chain is built from TRBV7-2 and TRBJ1-1, with a possible D match to TRBD1 (5 bases). Germline lookup yields CDR1 SGHTA and CDR2 FQGNSA. With 5 bases removed from V and 0 bases from J, the gap between germline ends came to 10 bases. CDR3 length equals 14 residues. CDR3 sequence: CASSVGRLNTEAFF. Written as DNA, the CDR3 is TGTGCCAGCAGCGTGGGACGGTTGAACACTGAAGCTTTCTTT.

The gene calls are TRBV12-3 or TRBV12-4 and TRBJ2-7, with D possibly being TRBD1 (6 bases). The CDR3 has 15 residues. Deletions cut 5 bases from V and 2 bases from J, with 16 bases between. CDR3 residues: CASSHAQGRTYEQYF. CDR3 in DNA: TGTGCCAGCAGTCATGCACAGGGAAGGACCTACGAGCAGTACTTC.

This clonotype occurred a few times. The rearrangement uses TRBV9 and TRBJ2-1, with 11 bases identical to TRBD2. Germline V lookup: CDR1 SGDLS, CDR2 YYNGEE. This CDR3 is built from 15 residues. Losses at the gene ends were 0 bases for V and 5 bases for J; bases not matched to a gene: 1. In nucleotides, the CDR3 is TGTGCCAGCAGCGTAGGACTAGCGGGGAACAATGAGCAGTTCTTC. It encodes CASSVGLAGNNEQFF. The full variable domain, its missing parts supplied by reference TRBV9 and TRBJ2-1, is DSGVTQTPKHLITATGQRVTLRCSPRSGDLSVYWYQQSLDQGLQFLIQYYNGEERAKGNILERFSAQQFPDLHSELNLSSLELGDSALYFCASSVGLAGNNEQFFGPGTRLTVL.

This clonotype was detected ten times or more. The rearrangement uses TRBV3-1 and TRBJ2-1; TRBD2 matches at 8 bases. Germline loops: CDR1 LGHDT, CDR2 YNNKEL (reference sequence). The CDR3 extends over 17 amino acids. Germline trimming cut 1 base from V and 4 bases from J; bases unmatched to any gene: 9. The DNA for the CDR3 is TGTGCCAGCAGCCAAGTTGGTGTAGCGGGGAGATACAATGAGCAGTTCTTC. Residues: CASSQVGVAGRYNEQFF.

This clonotype was observed many times. One end of the junction is discordant with germline, which a read error may explain. The rearrangement joins TRBV9 to TRBJ2-1; D is possibly TRBD2 (5 bases). CDR1 and CDR2 from the germline V gene are SGDLS and YYNGEE. The CDR3 consists of 14 residues. The DNA of the CDR3 is TGTGCCAGCACCGTAGGAGGTATCCCCGATGATCAGTTCTTC. It codes for CASTVGGIPDDQFF.

Ten or more counts support this clonotype. A read error likely explains this, since a far larger clone differs by one base. No conserved phenylalanine or tryptophan ends this CDR3, so it is likely a read error. The V and J genes are TRBV5-8 and TRBJ2-1, with 12 bases lining up with TRBD2. V dropped 4 bases and J dropped 7; count of bases not matched to a gene: 18. Germline lookup yields CDR1 SGHTS and CDR2 YDEGEE. The CDR3 has 19 residues. DNA for the CDR3: TGTGCCAGCAGCCTTGGTACTAGGGTACTAGCGGGAGGTTTAAATGAGCAGTTCTAC. It codes for CASSLGTRVLAGGLNEQFY.

The sample holds many counts of this clonotype. V is TRBV20-1 and J is TRBJ2-1; 13 bases line up with TRBD2. The CDR3 consists of 18 residues. CDR1 is DFQATT, CDR2 SNEGSKA, per germline (reference sequence). The trim removed 5 bases at V and 0 bases at J, leaving 10 bases unmatched. The CDR3 nucleotides are TGCAGTGCTGACGGACTAGCGGGAGAGGAGTCCTCCTACAATGAGCAGTTCTTC. Translating gives CSADGLAGEESSYNEQFF.

This clonotype was detected ten times or more. The CDR3 spells CASSPQGTGELFF. The DNA for the CDR3 is TGTGCCAGCAGCCCCCAGGGCACCGGGGAGCTGTTTTTT. The chain links TRBV7-3 to TRBJ2-2, with D possibly matching TRBD1 (5 bases). Per germline, CDR1 SGHTA and CDR2 FQGTGA. CDR3 length: 13 amino acids. Trimming cost V 5 bases and J 4 bases, with 8 bases left between them.

This clonotype was counted ten times or more. The chain uses TRBV19 and TRBJ2-1; no clear D gene. Between the trimmed V and J ends, which lost 3 bases and 3 bases, there was a span of 3 bases. This CDR3 region has 12 residues. CDR1 and CDR2 (germline): LNHDA, SQIVND (reference sequence). CDR3 coding DNA: TGTGCCAGTAGTATCTACTACAATGAGCAGTTCTTC. Its protein product is CASSIYYNEQFF. The entire variable domain, with the rest obtained from reference TRBV19 and TRBJ2-1, is as follows: DGGITQSPKYLFRKEGQNVTLSCEQNLNHDAMYWYRQDPGQGLRLIYYSQIVNDFQKGDIAEGYSVSREKKESFPLTVTSAQKNPTAFYLCASSIYYNEQFFGPGTRLTVL.

In nucleotides, the CDR3 is TGTGCCAGCACCGGGGGATCGCATGCCGGGAAGGAGCAGTTCTTC. It translates to CASTGGSHAGKEQFF. The chain carries TRBV28 and TRBJ2-1; tentative D call: TRBD2 (6 bases). This CDR3 is 15 amino acids long. CDR1 and CDR2 (germline): MDHEN, SYDVKM. V gave up 7 bases and J gave up 10 bases, with 23 bases separating them.

This clonotype was observed at least ten times. Relative to the germline gene, one junction end is altered; a read error may explain this. The rearrangement uses TRBV7-2 and TRBJ2-1; possible D gene TRBD1, 7 bases. CDR1 SGHTA and CDR2 FQGNSA come from the germline V gene. The CDR3 is 13 amino acids. CDR3 nucleotide sequence: TGTGCCAGCAGCTCTTCACAGGGGACTGCCGGAGTCTTC. Translating gives CASSSSQGTAGVF. The full variable domain, with the rest looked up from reference TRBV7-2 and TRBJ2-1, is GAGVSQSPSNKVTEKGKDVELRCDPISGHTALYWYRQSLGQGLEFLIYFQGNSAPDKSGLPSDRFSAERTGGSVSTLTIQRTQQEDSAVYLCASSSSQGTAGVFGPGTRLTVL.

With respect to this clonotype: This sequence may be a read error, since a much larger clone differs from it by one base. The CDR3 does not end in the conserved phenylalanine or tryptophan, so this is likely a read error. The rearrangement links TRBV5-1 to TRBJ1-1, with D hard to call. V lost 0 bases to trimming and J lost 1 base, with 10 bases between them. The CDR3 is 15 residues long. From germline, CDR1 is SGHRS and CDR2 YFSETQ. This chain's CDR3 is CASSLAARSNTEAFS. The CDR3 nucleotides are TGCGCCAGCAGCTTGGCCGCCAGGTCGAACACTGAAGCTTTCTCT.

With regard to this clonotype: This sequence is one base from a far larger clone and is likely a read error. No conserved phenylalanine or tryptophan is present at the end of the CDR3, so a read error is the likely explanation. CDR3 DNA: TGTGCTAGTGGTTTTTACGGGAGTGGCACCGGGGAGCTGTTTTCT. Translation gives CASGFYGSGTGELFS. V usage is TRBV12-3 or TRBV12-4 and J usage is TRBJ2-2; a possible D gene is TRBD2 (6 bases). This CDR3 region has 15 residues.

Concerning this clonotype: A clone one base away is much larger, so this may be a read error. The CDR3 does not close with the conserved phenylalanine or tryptophan, likely indicating a read error. This chain joins TRBV29-1 and TRBJ1-1, with TRBD1 as a possible D gene (6 bases). This CDR3 is built from 15 residues. The germline gives CDR1 SQVTM, CDR2 ANQGSEA. V was clipped by 5 bases and J by 0 bases, with 16 bases between them. Here the CDR3 reads CSVPGHGGMNTEAFL. The CDR3 nucleotides read TGCAGCGTTCCGGGACATGGGGGAATGAACACTGAAGCTTTCCTT.